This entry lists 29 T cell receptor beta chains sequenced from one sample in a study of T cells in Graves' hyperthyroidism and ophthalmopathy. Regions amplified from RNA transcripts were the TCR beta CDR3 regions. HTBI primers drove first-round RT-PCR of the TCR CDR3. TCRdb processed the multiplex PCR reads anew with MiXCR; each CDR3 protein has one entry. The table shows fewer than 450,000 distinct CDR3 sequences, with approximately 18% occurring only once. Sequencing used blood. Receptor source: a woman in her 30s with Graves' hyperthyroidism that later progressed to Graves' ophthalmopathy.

The CDR3 DNA sequence: TGCGCCAGCAGCTTGGGGGTTCAGTCCAGCCACAATGAGCAGTTCTTC. It specifies CASSLGVQSSHNEQFF. This chain joins TRBV5-1 and TRBJ2-1; D is unresolved. The length of the CDR3 is 16 residues. Per the germline V gene, CDR1 is SGHRS and CDR2 is YFSETQ. Deletions cut 0 bases from V and 5 bases from J, with 15 bases between.

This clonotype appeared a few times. The CDR3 protein is CSARPGTSTDTQYF. As DNA, the CDR3 is TGCAGTGCTAGACCCGGGACTAGCACAGATACGCAGTATTTT. The chain carries TRBV20-1 and TRBJ2-3; D perhaps matches TRBD2 (6 bases). The V gene lost 2 bases and the J gene lost 0 bases, with 9 bases spanning the gap. CDR3 size: 14 residues. From germline, CDR1 is DFQATT and CDR2 SNEGSKA (reference sequence).

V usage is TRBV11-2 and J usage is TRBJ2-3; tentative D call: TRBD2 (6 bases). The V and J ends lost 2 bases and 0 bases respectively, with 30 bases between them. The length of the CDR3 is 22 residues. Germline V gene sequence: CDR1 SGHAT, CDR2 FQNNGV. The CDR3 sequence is CASSLSSLRGLRPTSSTDTQYF. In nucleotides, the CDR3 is TGTGCCAGCAGCTTATCTTCCCTTCGGGGGTTAAGACCCACCTCTAGCACAGATACGCAGTATTTT.

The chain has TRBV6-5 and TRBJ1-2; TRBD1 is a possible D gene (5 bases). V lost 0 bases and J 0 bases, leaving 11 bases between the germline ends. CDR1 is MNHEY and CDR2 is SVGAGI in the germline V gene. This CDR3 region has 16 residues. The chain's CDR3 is CASSYSRELTNYGYTF. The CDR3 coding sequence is TGTGCCAGCAGTTACTCCAGGGAACTTACTAACTATGGCTACACCTTC.

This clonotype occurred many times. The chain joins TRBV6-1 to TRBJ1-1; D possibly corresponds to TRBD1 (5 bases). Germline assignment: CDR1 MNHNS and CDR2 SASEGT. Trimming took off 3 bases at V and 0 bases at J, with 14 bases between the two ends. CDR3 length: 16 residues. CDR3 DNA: TGTGCCAGCAGTGATTCCCGGACAAACATGAACACTGAAGCTTTCTTT. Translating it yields CASSDSRTNMNTEAFF.

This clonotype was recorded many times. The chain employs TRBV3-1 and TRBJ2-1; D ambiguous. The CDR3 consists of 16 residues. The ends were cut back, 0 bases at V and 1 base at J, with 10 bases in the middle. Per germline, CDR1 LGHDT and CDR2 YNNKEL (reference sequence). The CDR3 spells CASSQDRWSSYNEQFF. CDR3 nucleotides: TGTGCCAGCAGCCAAGACAGGTGGTCTTCCTACAATGAGCAGTTCTTC.

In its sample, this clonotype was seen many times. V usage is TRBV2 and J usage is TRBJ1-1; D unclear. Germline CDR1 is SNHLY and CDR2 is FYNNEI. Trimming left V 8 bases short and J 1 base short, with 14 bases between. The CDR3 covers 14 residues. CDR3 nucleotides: TGTGCCAGCTGCGGCAGCCGGGGGAACACTGAAGCTTTCTTT. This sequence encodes CASCGSRGNTEAFF.

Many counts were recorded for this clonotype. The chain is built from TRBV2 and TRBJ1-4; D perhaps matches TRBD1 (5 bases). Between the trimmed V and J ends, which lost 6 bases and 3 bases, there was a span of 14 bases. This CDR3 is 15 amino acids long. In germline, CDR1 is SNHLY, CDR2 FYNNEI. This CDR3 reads CASRERTSANEKLFF. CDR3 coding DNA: TGTGCCAGCAGGGAGAGGACATCCGCTAATGAAAAACTGTTTTTT.

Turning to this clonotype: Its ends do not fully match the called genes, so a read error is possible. CDR3: CSVEGGPENTEASF. CDR3 coding DNA: TGCAGCGTTGAAGGTGGTCCAGAGAACACTGAAGCTTCCTTT. The gene calls are TRBV29-1 and TRBJ1-1, with no clear D. The germline V gene encodes CDR1 SQVTM and CDR2 ANQGSEA. The CDR3 spans 14 residues.

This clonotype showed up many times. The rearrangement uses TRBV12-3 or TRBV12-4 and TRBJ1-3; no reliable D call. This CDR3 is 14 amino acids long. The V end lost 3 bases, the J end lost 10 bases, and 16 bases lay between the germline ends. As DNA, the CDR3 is TGTGCCAGCAGTTTGGCTCCCGCAAGAGGGACCATATATTTT. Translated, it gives CASSLAPARGTIYF.

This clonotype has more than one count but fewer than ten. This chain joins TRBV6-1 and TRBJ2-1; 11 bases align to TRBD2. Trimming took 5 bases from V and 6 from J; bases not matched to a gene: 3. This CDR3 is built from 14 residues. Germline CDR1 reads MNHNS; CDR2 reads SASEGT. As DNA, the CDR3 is TGTGCCAGCAGTCCGACTAGCGGGACCAATGAGCAGTTCTTC. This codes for CASSPTSGTNEQFF.

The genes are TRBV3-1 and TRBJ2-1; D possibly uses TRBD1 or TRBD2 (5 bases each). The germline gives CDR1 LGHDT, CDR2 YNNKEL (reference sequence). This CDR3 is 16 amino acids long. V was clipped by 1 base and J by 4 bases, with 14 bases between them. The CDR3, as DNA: TGTGCCAGCAGCCAAGTCTTCCGGGACGAATACAATGAGCAGTTCTTC. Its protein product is CASSQVFRDEYNEQFF.

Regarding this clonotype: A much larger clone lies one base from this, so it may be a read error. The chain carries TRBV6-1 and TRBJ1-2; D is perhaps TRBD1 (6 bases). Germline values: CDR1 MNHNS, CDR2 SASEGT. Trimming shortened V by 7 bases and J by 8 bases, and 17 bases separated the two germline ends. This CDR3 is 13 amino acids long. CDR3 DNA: TGTGCCAGCAATGAGGACAGCTTAGCAGGCTACACCTTC. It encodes CASNEDSLAGYTF.

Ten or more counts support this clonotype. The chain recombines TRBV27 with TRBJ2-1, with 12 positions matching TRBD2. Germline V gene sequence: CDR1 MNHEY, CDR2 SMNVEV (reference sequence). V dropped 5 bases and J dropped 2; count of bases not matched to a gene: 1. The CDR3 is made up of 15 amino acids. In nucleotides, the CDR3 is TGTGCCAGCAGTCCTAGCGGGGGGGCCTACAATGAGCAGTTCTTC. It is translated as CASSPSGGAYNEQFF.

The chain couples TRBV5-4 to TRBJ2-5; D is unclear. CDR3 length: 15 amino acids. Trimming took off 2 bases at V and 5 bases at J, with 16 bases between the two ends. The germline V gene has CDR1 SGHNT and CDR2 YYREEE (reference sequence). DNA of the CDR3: TGTGCCAGCAGCTTAAGTCCTACTCAGACGGAGACCCAGTACTTC. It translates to CASSLSPTQTETQYF.

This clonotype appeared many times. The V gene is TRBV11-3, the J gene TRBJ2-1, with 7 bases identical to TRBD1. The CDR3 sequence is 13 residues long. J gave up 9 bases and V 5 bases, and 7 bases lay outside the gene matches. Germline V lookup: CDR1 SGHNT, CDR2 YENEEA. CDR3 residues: CASSDGTAFEQFF. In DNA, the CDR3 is TGTGCCAGCAGCGACGGGACAGCCTTTGAGCAGTTCTTC.

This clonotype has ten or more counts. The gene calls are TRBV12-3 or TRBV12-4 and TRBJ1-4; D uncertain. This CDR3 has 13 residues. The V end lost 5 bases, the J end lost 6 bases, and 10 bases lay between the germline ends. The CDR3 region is CASSGEFDEKLFF. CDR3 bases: TGTGCCAGCAGTGGGGAATTCGATGAAAAACTGTTTTTT.

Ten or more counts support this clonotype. CDR3 sequence reads: CASSYSGPRNIQYF. DNA for the CDR3: TGTGCCAGCAGTTACAGCGGGCCGAGAAACATTCAGTACTTC. J is TRBJ2-4 and V is TRBV6-1, with D possibly matching TRBD2 (6 bases). Trimming removed 5 bases from V and 6 bases from J, with 14 bases in between. The germline V gene has CDR1 MNHNS and CDR2 SASEGT. The CDR3 loop spans 14 amino acids.

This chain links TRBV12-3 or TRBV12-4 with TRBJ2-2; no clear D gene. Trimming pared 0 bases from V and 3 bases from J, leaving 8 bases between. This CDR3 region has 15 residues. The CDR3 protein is CASSLALSDTGELFF. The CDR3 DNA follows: TGTGCCAGCAGTTTAGCATTATCGGACACCGGGGAGCTGTTTTTT.

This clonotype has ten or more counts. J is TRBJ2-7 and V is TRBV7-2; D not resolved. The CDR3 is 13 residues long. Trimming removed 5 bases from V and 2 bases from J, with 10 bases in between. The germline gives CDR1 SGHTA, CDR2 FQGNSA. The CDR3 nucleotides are TGTGCCAGCAGCCCAATTCGCACCTACGAGCAGTACTTC. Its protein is CASSPIRTYEQYF.

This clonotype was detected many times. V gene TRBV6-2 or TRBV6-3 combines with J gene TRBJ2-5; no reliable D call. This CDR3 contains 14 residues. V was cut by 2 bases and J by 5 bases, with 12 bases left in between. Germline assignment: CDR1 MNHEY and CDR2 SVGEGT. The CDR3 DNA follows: TGTGCCAGCAGTTACGTCTTAGGCGGTGAGACCCAGTACTTC. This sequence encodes CASSYVLGGETQYF.

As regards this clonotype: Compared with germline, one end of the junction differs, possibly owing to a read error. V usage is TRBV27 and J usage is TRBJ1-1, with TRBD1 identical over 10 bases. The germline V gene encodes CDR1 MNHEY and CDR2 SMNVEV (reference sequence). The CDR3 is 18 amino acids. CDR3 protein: CASSFSARTGGRNTEASF. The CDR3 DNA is TGTGCCAGCAGTTTTTCCGCCCGGACAGGGGGTAGGAACACTGAAGCTTCCTTT.

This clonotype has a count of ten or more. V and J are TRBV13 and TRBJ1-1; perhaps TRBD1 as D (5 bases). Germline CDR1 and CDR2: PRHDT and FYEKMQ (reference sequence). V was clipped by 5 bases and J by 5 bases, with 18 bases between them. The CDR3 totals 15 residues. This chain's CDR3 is CASSGGVSGVTEAFF. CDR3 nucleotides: TGTGCCAGCAGCGGGGGGGTTTCAGGAGTAACTGAAGCTTTCTTT.

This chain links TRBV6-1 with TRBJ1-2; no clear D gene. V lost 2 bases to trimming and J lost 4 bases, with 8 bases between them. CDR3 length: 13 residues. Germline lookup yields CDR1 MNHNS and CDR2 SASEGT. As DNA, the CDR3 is TGTGCCAGCAGTGAACTGGGAAGCTATGGCTACACCTTC. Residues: CASSELGSYGYTF.

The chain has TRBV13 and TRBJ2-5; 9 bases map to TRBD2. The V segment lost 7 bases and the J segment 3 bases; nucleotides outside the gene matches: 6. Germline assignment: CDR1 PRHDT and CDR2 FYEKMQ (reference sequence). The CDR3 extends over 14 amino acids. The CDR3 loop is CASKRAGGKETQYF. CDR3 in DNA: TGTGCCAGCAAACGAGCGGGAGGAAAAGAGACCCAGTACTTC.

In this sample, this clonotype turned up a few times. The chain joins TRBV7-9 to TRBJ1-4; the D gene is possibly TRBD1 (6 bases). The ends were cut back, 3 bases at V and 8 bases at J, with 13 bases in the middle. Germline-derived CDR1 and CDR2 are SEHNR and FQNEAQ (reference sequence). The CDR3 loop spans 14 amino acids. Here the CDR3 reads CASSFGTGWEKLFF. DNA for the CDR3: TGTGCCAGCAGCTTCGGCACAGGGTGGGAAAAACTGTTTTTT.

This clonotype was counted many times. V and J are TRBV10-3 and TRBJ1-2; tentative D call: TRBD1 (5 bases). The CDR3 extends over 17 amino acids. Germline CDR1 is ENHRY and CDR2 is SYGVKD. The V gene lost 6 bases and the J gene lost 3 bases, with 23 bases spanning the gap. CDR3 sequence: CAIRPGPWRGKDYGYTF. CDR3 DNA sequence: TGTGCCATCAGACCGGGACCTTGGAGGGGAAAGGACTATGGCTACACCTTC.

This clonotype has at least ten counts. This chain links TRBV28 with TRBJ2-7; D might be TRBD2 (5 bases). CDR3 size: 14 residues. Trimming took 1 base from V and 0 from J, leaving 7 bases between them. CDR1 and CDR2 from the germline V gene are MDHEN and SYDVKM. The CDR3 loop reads CASSLSGNSYEQYF. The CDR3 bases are TGTGCCAGCAGTTTATCCGGGAACTCCTACGAGCAGTACTTC.

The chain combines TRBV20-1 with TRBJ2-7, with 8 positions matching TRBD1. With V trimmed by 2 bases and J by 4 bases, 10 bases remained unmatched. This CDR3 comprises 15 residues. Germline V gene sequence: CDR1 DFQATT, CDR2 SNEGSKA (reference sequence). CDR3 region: CSARRLQQGGYEQYF. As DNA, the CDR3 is TGCAGTGCTAGAAGACTACAACAGGGGGGATACGAGCAGTACTTC.